The 29 T cell receptor beta chains in this list originate from one sample, sequenced in a study of T cell repertoires in cytomegalovirus infection. Their antigen targets remain unknown. MiXCR, run by TCRdb on the reads, gives a single entry per CDR3 protein. Of 680,000 or so distinct CDR3 sequences in the sample, about 33% were seen once. The sample in question was cultured PBMCs, obtained from culture after CMV antigen stimulation. The receptors here all came from a human donor in good health (CMV status not recorded). Some clones in this sample may be carry-over from other donors' samples.

The J gene is TRBJ1-5, the V gene TRBV20-1; perhaps TRBD1 as D (6 bases). Germline values: CDR1 DFQATT, CDR2 SNEGSKA (reference sequence). With 7 bases removed from V and 3 bases from J, the gap between germline ends came to 13 bases. This CDR3 is built from 13 residues. CDR3 residues: CSVGGQANQPQHF. The CDR3, as DNA: TGCAGTGTCGGGGGCCAGGCCAATCAGCCCCAGCATTTT.

The gene calls are TRBV7-6 and TRBJ1-2, with TRBD1 as a possible D gene (6 bases). V dropped 3 bases and J dropped 7 bases, with 24 bases sitting between them. The CDR3 is 17 residues long. Germline assignment: CDR1 SGHVS and CDR2 FNYEAQ. CDR3 residues: CASSFGPRTRGLPGYTF. In DNA form, the CDR3 reads TGTGCCAGCAGCTTCGGACCCCGCACTCGGGGGCTTCCTGGCTACACCTTC. Full variable domain (remainder filled in from reference TRBV7-6 and TRBJ1-2): GAGVSQSPRYKVTKRGQDVALRCDPISGHVSLYWYRQALGQGPEFLTYFNYEAQQDKSGLPNDRFSAERPEGSISTLTIQRTEQRDSAMYRCASSFGPRTRGLPGYTFGSGTRLTVV.

Ten or more counts support this clonotype. V and J are TRBV12-3 or TRBV12-4 and TRBJ1-1, with a weak D call TRBD1 (6 bases). The CDR3 length is 14 residues. Deletions cut 3 bases from V and 2 bases from J, with 10 bases between. The CDR3 protein is CASSFQGFNTEAFF. The CDR3 coding sequence is TGTGCCAGCAGTTTCCAGGGGTTCAACACTGAAGCTTTCTTT.

This clonotype was counted many times. V usage is TRBV7-2 and J usage is TRBJ2-2; TRBD2 matches 7 bases. The CDR3 consists of 15 residues. Germline assignment: CDR1 SGHTA and CDR2 FQGNSA. The V and J ends lost 1 base and 3 bases, in that order; junction bases with no gene match: 2. The CDR3 DNA is TGTGCCAGCAGCTTAGAACTAGCGTACACCGGGGAGCTGTTTTTT. Its protein product is CASSLELAYTGELFF. The whole variable domain, remainder taken from reference TRBV7-2 and TRBJ2-2, is GAGVSQSPSNKVTEKGKDVELRCDPISGHTALYWYRQSLGQGLEFLIYFQGNSAPDKSGLPSDRFSAERTGGSVSTLTIQRTQQEDSAVYLCASSLELAYTGELFFGEGSRLTVL.

The sample holds a few counts of this clonotype. This chain connects TRBV4-1 to TRBJ2-3, with 9 bases that match TRBD2. With V trimmed by 5 bases and J by 11 bases, 5 bases remained unmatched. Germline V lookup: CDR1 MGHRA, CDR2 YSYEKL. This CDR3 is built from 12 residues. The CDR3, as DNA: TGCGCCAGCAGCACCTATAGCGGGGGGCAGTATTTT. Amino acid sequence: CASSTYSGGQYF.

Points on this clonotype: A much larger clone differs by one base, so this may be a read error. V and J are TRBV7-9 and TRBJ1-2; D is undetermined. The germline CDR1 and CDR2 sequences are SEHNR and FQNEAQ (reference sequence). This CDR3 spans 12 amino acids. Trimming shortened V by 5 bases and J by 1 base, and 5 bases separated the two germline ends. This CDR3 is CASSQNNYGYTF. CDR3 DNA: TGTGCCAGCAGCCAGAATAACTATGGCTACACCTTC.

The chain employs TRBV7-9 and TRBJ2-5; 7 bases match TRBD2. Trimming at V came to 1 base and at J to 4 bases, leaving 6 bases not matched to a gene. Germline lookup yields CDR1 SEHNR and CDR2 FQNEAQ (reference sequence). The CDR3 loop spans 15 amino acids. The CDR3 sequence is CASSLELAYRETQYF. CDR3 DNA sequence: TGTGCCAGCAGCTTAGAACTAGCGTATCGAGAGACCCAGTACTTC.

The chain is built from TRBV27 and TRBJ2-1; 10 bases fit TRBD2. V was pared by 2 bases and J by 6 bases, with 4 bases of the junction left unmatched. The CDR3 sequence is 15 residues long. Per germline, CDR1 MNHEY and CDR2 SMNVEV (reference sequence). The DNA for the CDR3 is TGTGCCAGCAGTTTAGGCTCTAGCGGGAGCAATGAGCAGTTCTTC. Protein sequence: CASSLGSSGSNEQFF.

The chain employs TRBV7-2 and TRBJ1-2; D remains ambiguous. The CDR3 is 13 amino acids. The germline CDR1 and CDR2 sequences are SGHTA and FQGNSA. With 2 bases removed from V and 8 bases from J, the gap between germline ends came to 12 bases. In DNA form, the CDR3 reads TGTGCCAGCAGCTTACGGCTCGTGGGCGGCTACACCTTC. Protein: CASSLRLVGGYTF.

This chain links TRBV12-3 or TRBV12-4 with TRBJ1-2; a weak D match, TRBD1 (5 bases). CDR3 size: 14 residues. Trimming shortened V by 7 bases and J by 6 bases, and 18 bases separated the two germline ends. The CDR3 reads CASMVWGGGDGYTF. CDR3 nucleotide sequence: TGTGCCAGCATGGTGTGGGGAGGAGGGGATGGCTACACCTTC.

This clonotype was found a few times. The genes are TRBV27 and TRBJ1-1; D is unclear. The germline gives CDR1 MNHEY, CDR2 SMNVEV (reference sequence). V lost 5 bases, J lost 0 bases, and 7 bases lay in between. The length of the CDR3 is 13 residues. The CDR3 nucleotides are TGTGCCAGCAGTATGGCGGTGAACACTGAAGCTTTCTTT. It is translated as CASSMAVNTEAFF.

This clonotype has just a few counts. The chain recombines TRBV12-3 or TRBV12-4 with TRBJ1-2; the D is unclear. The germline V and J ends were trimmed by 0 bases and 8 bases, with 13 bases remaining between them. The length of the CDR3 is 14 residues. The CDR3 region is CASSLAGLIWGYTF. The CDR3 DNA reads TGTGCCAGCAGTTTAGCGGGCCTCATCTGGGGCTACACCTTC.

The chain is built from TRBV28 and TRBJ2-1; D ambiguous. In germline, CDR1 is MDHEN, CDR2 SYDVKM. This CDR3 has 15 amino acids. Trimming took 3 bases from V and 2 from J, leaving 11 bases between them. CDR3 protein: CASSFLAATYNEQFF. CDR3 in DNA: TGTGCCAGCAGTTTTCTCGCAGCGACCTACAATGAGCAGTTCTTC.

This clonotype was counted only a few times. The CDR3 nucleotides read TGTGCCAGTGTACCGGTGGGAGGTTCGCGGGATGAGCAGTTCTTC. This codes for CASVPVGGSRDEQFF. The genes are TRBV19 and TRBJ2-1; maybe TRBD2 (6 bases). This CDR3 has 15 amino acids. Germline CDR1 LNHDA, CDR2 SQIVND (reference sequence). V lost 8 bases, J lost 8 bases, and 22 bases lay in between.

There are a few counts of this clonotype. The chain combines TRBV6-1 with TRBJ2-7; unclear D gene. The CDR3 totals 11 residues. Trimming left V 2 bases short and J 5 bases short, with 4 bases between. Germline loops: CDR1 MNHNS, CDR2 SASEGT. CDR3 nucleotides: TGTGCCAGCAGTGAATTCGACGAGCAGTACTTC. Residues: CASSEFDEQYF.

This clonotype occurred a few times. The J gene is TRBJ1-5, the V gene TRBV4-1; D might be TRBD1 (5 bases). Per germline, CDR1 MGHRA and CDR2 YSYEKL. The CDR3 loop spans 13 amino acids. V was pared by 0 bases and J by 12 bases, with 12 bases between. The CDR3 nucleotides read TGCGCCAGCAGCCAAGAGACGGGGGGAGGCCAGCATTTT. Protein: CASSQETGGGQHF.

This chain links TRBV7-6 with TRBJ2-3; D gene unclear. Per the germline V gene, CDR1 is SGHVS and CDR2 is FNYEAQ. V was clipped by 5 bases and J by 2 bases, with 14 bases between them. This CDR3 spans 15 amino acids. CDR3 coding DNA: TGTGCCAGCAGCCCTGGGTCGCATCCCACAGATACGCAGTATTTT. Translation gives CASSPGSHPTDTQYF.

V and J are TRBV7-6 and TRBJ1-2; D remains unclear. From germline, CDR1 is SGHVS and CDR2 FNYEAQ. This CDR3 comprises 13 residues. V lost 2 bases to trimming and J lost 6 bases, with 10 bases between them. The CDR3 protein is CASSLLEKDGYTF. The CDR3 DNA reads TGTGCCAGCAGCTTATTGGAGAAGGATGGCTACACCTTC.

The chain joins TRBV20-1 to TRBJ2-5, with 11 bases fitting TRBD2. V gave up 5 bases and J gave up 5 bases; unmatched junction bases: 7. CDR1 is DFQATT, CDR2 SNEGSKA, per germline (reference sequence). The CDR3 loop spans 14 amino acids. In DNA, the CDR3 is TGCAGTGCTCTGGATAGCGGGAGGGTGGAGACCCAGTACTTC. Its protein is CSALDSGRVETQYF.

CDR3 nucleotide sequence: TGTGCCAGCACCGGGACAGGGAATCAGCCCCAGCATTTT. It is translated as CASTGTGNQPQHF. The genes are TRBV19 and TRBJ1-5; TRBD1 agrees at 9 bases. Germline trimming cut 9 bases from V and 4 bases from J; bases unmatched to any gene: 4. The CDR3 consists of 13 residues. CDR1 and CDR2 from the germline V gene are LNHDA and SQIVND (reference sequence).

This clonotype was observed at least ten times. The J gene is TRBJ1-2, the V gene TRBV7-2, with D possibly matching TRBD1 (6 bases). This CDR3 has 15 amino acids. Germline-derived CDR1 and CDR2 are SGHTA and FQGNSA. Trimming cost V 4 bases and J 4 bases, with 16 bases left between them. The DNA of the CDR3 is TGTGCCAGCAGCTCCTCCTGGGGGGGGCTCTATGGCTACACCTTC. It specifies CASSSSWGGLYGYTF. Based on the CDR3 plus reference TRBV7-2 and TRBJ1-2, the full variable domain is GAGVSQSPSNKVTEKGKDVELRCDPISGHTALYWYRQSLGQGLEFLIYFQGNSAPDKSGLPSDRFSAERTGGSVSTLTIQRTQQEDSAVYLCASSSSWGGLYGYTFGSGTRLTVV.

This clonotype showed up just a few times. The chain employs TRBV6-2 or TRBV6-3 and TRBJ2-3; 12 nucleotides agree with TRBD2. Germline CDR1 MNHEY, CDR2 SVGEGT. The CDR3 consists of 13 residues. V gave up 6 bases and J gave up 8 bases; unmatched junction bases: 3. CDR3 sequence reads: CASRTSGSGTQYF. The CDR3 nucleotides are TGTGCCAGCAGGACTAGCGGGAGCGGTACGCAGTATTTT.

This clonotype was seen more than once but under ten times. The V gene is TRBV18, the J gene TRBJ1-1; the D gene is possibly TRBD1 (5 bases). V was cut by 2 bases and J by 3 bases, with 10 bases left in between. The CDR3 runs to 14 residues. Germline CDR1 KGHSH, CDR2 LQKENI. The CDR3 bases are TGTGCCAGCTCACCAAACACAGGATACACTGAAGCTTTCTTT. Protein sequence: CASSPNTGYTEAFF.

The chain employs TRBV7-4 and TRBJ2-2; 9 bases are shared with TRBD1. The V segment lost 0 bases and the J segment 14 bases; nucleotides outside the gene matches: 4. CDR3 length: 13 amino acids. The germline V gene encodes CDR1 SGHVT and CDR2 SQSDAQ. The CDR3 DNA reads as TGTGCCAGCAGCTTAGCGGGGACAGGGACACTGTTTTTT. Its translation is CASSLAGTGTLFF.

The chain has TRBV4-3 and TRBJ1-2; D possibly corresponds to TRBD1 (5 bases). Trimming pared 6 bases from V and 4 bases from J, leaving 12 bases between. CDR3 length equals 13 residues. Germline CDR1 is LGHNA and CDR2 is YSLEER. CDR3 amino acids: CASRKGSGYGYTF. In nucleotides, the CDR3 is TGCGCCAGCAGAAAGGGGTCGGGCTATGGCTACACCTTC.

This rearrangement joins TRBV18 to TRBJ1-2; tentatively, D is TRBD1 (5 bases). Trimming shortened V by 3 bases and J by 6 bases, and 14 bases separated the two germline ends. The CDR3 contains 14 residues. Per germline, CDR1 KGHSH and CDR2 LQKENI. CDR3 in amino acids: CASSPSQVGNGYTF. The CDR3 nucleotides read TGTGCCAGCTCACCCTCACAGGTGGGGAATGGCTACACCTTC.

This clonotype was seen more than once but under ten times. The rearrangement uses TRBV6-5 and TRBJ1-4, with D unresolved. Trimming took 6 bases from V and 6 from J, leaving 14 bases between them. The CDR3 has 14 residues. Germline V CDR1 and CDR2: MNHEY, SVGAGI. Written as DNA, the CDR3 is TGTGCCAGCAGAAGGGAGGCCGGGGATGAAAAACTGTTTTTT. This codes for CASRREAGDEKLFF.

There are many counts of this clonotype. V gene TRBV7-2 combines with J gene TRBJ1-3; D ambiguous. V lost 1 base, J lost 3 bases, and 4 bases lay in between. The CDR3 loop spans 13 amino acids. Germline V gives CDR1 SGHTA, CDR2 FQGNSA. This CDR3 reads CASSLGGGNTIYF. In DNA, the CDR3 is TGTGCCAGCAGCTTAGGGGGTGGAAACACCATATATTTT.

V gene TRBV12-3 or TRBV12-4 combines with J gene TRBJ2-7; weak D call: TRBD2 (5 bases). V lost 4 bases and J lost 5, with 9 bases in between. There are 12 residues in the CDR3. CDR3 nucleotides: TGTGCCAGCAGTTACGGGATCCACGAGCAGTACTTC. Its translation is CASSYGIHEQYF.